Detailed here is one T cell receptor beta chain. Its antigen is not identified. The data originate from a study of molecular identifiers for immune sequencing clone quantification. Looking at the study overall: Replicate experiments took RNA from roughly 18,000 or 92,000 naive CD8 cells, divided it five ways and sequenced four. Broader study findings: Amid more than 800,000 naive cells, spiked Jurkat TCR RNA from one cell was reportedly still detectable.

Germline V gene lookup returns CDR1 SGHAT and CDR2 FQDESV (reference sequence). The CDR3 has 18 amino acids. V shed 6 bases and J 3 bases; nucleotides not matched to a gene: 15. TCRdb independently ran MiXCR on the PCR reads; one entry per CDR3 protein. The sample includes some 320,000 distinct CDR3 sequences, 20% to 25% of them seen just once. The authors sorted naive CD8 T cells as CD8+CD4-CCR7+CD45RA+. This sequence originates from a human donor in good health. Some libraries in this study had Jurkat cell RNA spiked in. The rearrangement links TRBV11-1 to TRBJ2-7; the match to TRBD2 covers 12 bases. Sequenced input: naive CD8+ T cells from blood, with Jurkat cell RNA spiked in. Sample subset: FACS-sorted CD8+CD4-CCR7+CD45RA+ naive T cells. The CDR3 DNA reads TGTGCCAGCAGGCTCGCGTCCGGGACTAGCGGGCCATTCTACGAGCAGTACTTC. Encoded protein: CASRLASGTSGPFYEQYF. Looking up the rest from reference TRBV11-1 and TRBJ2-7 gives the full variable domain: EAEVAQSPRYKITEKSQAVAFWCDPISGHATLYWYRQILGQGPELLVQFQDESVVDDSQLPKDRFSAERLKGVDSTLKIQPAELGDSAMYLCASRLASGTSGPFYEQYFGPGTRLTVT.